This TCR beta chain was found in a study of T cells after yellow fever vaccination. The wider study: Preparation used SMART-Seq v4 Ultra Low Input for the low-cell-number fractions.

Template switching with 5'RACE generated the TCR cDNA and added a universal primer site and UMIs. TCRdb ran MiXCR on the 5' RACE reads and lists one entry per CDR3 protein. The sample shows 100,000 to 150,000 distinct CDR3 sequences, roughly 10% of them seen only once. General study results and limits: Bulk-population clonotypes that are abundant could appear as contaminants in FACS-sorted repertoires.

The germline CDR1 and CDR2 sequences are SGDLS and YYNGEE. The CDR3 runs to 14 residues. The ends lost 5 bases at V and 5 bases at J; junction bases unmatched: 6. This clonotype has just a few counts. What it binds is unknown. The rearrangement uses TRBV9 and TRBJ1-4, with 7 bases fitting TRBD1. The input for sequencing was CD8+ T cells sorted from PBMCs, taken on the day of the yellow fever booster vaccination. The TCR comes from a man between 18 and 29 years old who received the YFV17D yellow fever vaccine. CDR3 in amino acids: CASSTGTANEKLFF. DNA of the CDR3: TGTGCCAGCAGTACCGGGACAGCAAATGAAAAACTGTTTTTT.